This T cell receptor beta chain comes out of a study of OX40 agonist ivuxolimab in advanced cancers. About the study: Ivuxolimab, which patients received intravenously every 2 weeks, was dosed at 0.01 to 10 mg/kg. 40% to 50% of patients had received prior checkpoint inhibitor therapy.

Study-wide results and caveats: It was not determined which antigens were specifically recognized by the peripheral T cells that had undergone clonal expansion.

TCRdb keeps only in-frame clones here, not all; method: immunoSEQ multiplex PCR. The data hold about 50,000 clones, with 77% observed a single time. The CDR3 contains 15 residues. V lost 0 bases to trimming and J lost 0 bases, with 4 bases between them. Germline lookup yields CDR1 SGHKS and CDR2 YYEKEE (reference sequence). At cycle 4 day 1, cycle 7 day 1, and baseline, blood was sampled. About this clone itself: Antigen specificity is unknown.

This sample comprised CD4+ or CD8+ T cells sorted from blood, obtained in a trial of the OX40 agonist ivuxolimab. This TCR derives from an adult with an advanced solid tumor such as melanoma, head and neck, liver or kidney cancer. The genes are TRBV5-5 and TRBJ1-6; D remains ambiguous. The CDR3 sequence: CASSLGGSYNSPLHF. The CDR3 DNA reads as TGTGCCAGCAGCTTGGGGGGCTCCTATAATTCACCCCTCCACTTT.